What follows are 27 T cell receptor beta chains derived from one specimen sequenced in a study of T cell changes during pregnancy in multiple sclerosis (dated by TCRdb to 2018 to 2020). Receptor amplification or capture employed the immunoSEQ multiplex PCR assay. In TCRdb, the immuneACCESS table is reduced to in-frame sequences with V and J assigned. These tables do not hold every clone; where another copy was compared, an unresolved V gene accounts for under half, and the others remain unexplained. Recorded for this sample are almost 50,000 clones; around 94% of them occurred a single time. Of the sample, approximately 0.31% is held by the ten largest clones. Here the sequenced sample was CD4+ T cells from peripheral blood mononuclear cells, taken in the third trimester of pregnancy. Every receptor here comes from a female donor with multiple sclerosis, enrolled in a pregnancy study.

In its sample, this clone was seen a few times. The J gene is TRBJ1-5, the V gene TRBV18; TRBD1 might be the D (5 bases). The CDR3 runs to 12 residues. Looked up from germline, CDR1 is KGHSH and CDR2 is LQKENI. Trimming cost V 4 bases and J 6 bases, with 7 bases left between them. Here the CDR3 DNA reads TGTGCCAGCTCACAAAGGGGTCAGCCCCAGCATTTT. As protein: CASSQRGQPQHF. Full variable domain (remainder filled in from reference TRBV18 and TRBJ1-5): NAGVMQNPRHLVRRRGQEARLRCSPMKGHSHVYWYRQLPEEGLKFMVYLQKENIIDESGMPKERFSAEFPKEGPSILRIQQVVRGDSAAYFCASSQRGQPQHFGDGTRLSIL.

This chain connects TRBV5-4 to TRBJ1-4, with D maybe TRBD1 (5 bases). The CDR3 runs 15 residues. CDR1 is SGHNT, CDR2 YYREEE, per germline (reference sequence). Deletions cut 2 bases from V and 4 bases from J, with 12 bases between. CDR3 coding DNA: TGTGCCAGCAGCTTCAACTCGGGGGGTAATGAAAAACTGTTTTTT. It specifies CASSFNSGGNEKLFF.

In this sample, this clone turned up a few times. This chain joins TRBV29-1 and TRBJ2-2; no reliable D call. The germline V gene encodes CDR1 SQVTM and CDR2 ANQGSEA. The length of the CDR3 is 11 residues. V was clipped by 8 bases and J by 6 bases, with 10 bases between them. The CDR3 sequence is CSFRVAGELFF. DNA for the CDR3: TGCAGCTTCCGGGTGGCCGGGGAGCTGTTTTTT.

This chain joins TRBV9 and TRBJ2-5; 10 bases map to TRBD2. CDR3 length: 16 residues. V lost 3 bases, J lost 5 bases, and 10 bases stayed unmatched. Germline V CDR1 and CDR2: SGDLS, YYNGEE. The CDR3 here is CASSGSSGRFYETQYF. CDR3 DNA sequence: TGTGCCAGCAGCGGGTCTAGCGGGAGATTTTATGAGACCCAGTACTTC.

The gene calls are TRBV7-8 and TRBJ2-2; D perhaps matches TRBD1 (6 bases). Trimming removed 5 bases from V and 1 base from J, with 8 bases in between. Germline assignment: CDR1 SGHVS and CDR2 FQNEAQ. The CDR3 runs to 14 residues. CDR3: CASSTGRNTGELFF. DNA for the CDR3: TGTGCCAGCAGCACAGGGAGGAACACCGGGGAGCTGTTTTTT.

V gene TRBV5-5 combines with J gene TRBJ2-3; D not resolved. Deletions cut 4 bases from V and 0 bases from J, with 6 bases between. The germline gives CDR1 SGHKS, CDR2 YYEKEE (reference sequence). The CDR3 is 13 residues long. This chain's CDR3 is CASSPVSTDTQYF. In DNA, the CDR3 is TGTGCCAGCAGCCCGGTCAGCACAGATACGCAGTATTTT.

This clone was picked up one time. This chain joins TRBV6-1 and TRBJ1-3; D possibly corresponds to TRBD1 (6 bases). The CDR3 sequence is 13 residues long. Looked up from germline, CDR1 is MNHNS and CDR2 is SASEGT. V lost 10 bases and J 0 bases, leaving 10 bases between the germline ends. Here the CDR3 reads CATTGFSGNTIYF. DNA for the CDR3: TGTGCCACTACAGGGTTCTCTGGAAACACCATATATTTT.

The chain carries TRBV30 and TRBJ2-3, with 7 positions matching TRBD2. This CDR3 has 15 amino acids. V trimming: 0 bases; J trimming: 2 bases; junction bases outside the gene matches: 5. Looked up from germline, CDR1 is GTSNPN and CDR2 is SVGIG (reference sequence). The CDR3 spells CAWSVPAGLTDTQYF. The DNA of the CDR3 is TGTGCCTGGAGTGTACCAGCGGGGCTCACAGATACGCAGTATTTT.

As DNA, the CDR3 is TGCGCCAGCAGCTTGGAACAGGGAAATGAAAAACTGTTTTTT. This translates into CASSLEQGNEKLFF. V is TRBV5-1 and J is TRBJ1-4; possibly TRBD1 for D (6 bases). CDR3 length: 14 residues. Trimming removed 0 bases at V and 5 bases at J, with 8 bases between. Germline values: CDR1 SGHRS, CDR2 YFSETQ.

The chain has TRBV7-9 and TRBJ1-2; 7 nucleotides match TRBD1. The trim removed 5 bases at V and 2 bases at J, leaving 8 bases unmatched. Germline assignment: CDR1 SEHNR and CDR2 FQNEAQ (reference sequence). This CDR3 contains 15 residues. The CDR3 sequence: CASSPRTGENYGYTF. In DNA, the CDR3 is TGTGCCAGCAGCCCCCGGACAGGAGAAAACTATGGCTACACCTTC.

The V and J genes are TRBV9 and TRBJ2-1; TRBD2 matches 10 bases. J gave up 1 base and V 4 bases, and 2 bases lay outside the gene matches. Germline CDR1 reads SGDLS; CDR2 reads YYNGEE. CDR3 size: 15 residues. The CDR3 DNA follows: TGTGCCAGCAGCCCTAGCGGGGGTTCCTACAATGAGCAGTTCTTC. Protein product: CASSPSGGSYNEQFF.

The genes are TRBV5-1 and TRBJ1-1; TRBD1 matches at 8 bases. The CDR3 consists of 16 residues. Germline CDR1 is SGHRS and CDR2 is YFSETQ. Trimming at V came to 4 bases and at J to 5 bases, leaving 13 bases not matched to a gene. DNA of the CDR3: TGCGCCAGCAGCCCCCAACGACAGGGGTGGGAAACTGAAGCTTTCTTT. Protein: CASSPQRQGWETEAFF.

DNA of the CDR3: TGTGCCAGCAGACGCAGACAGGGGGCACTCACAGATACGCAGTATTTT. It translates to CASRRRQGALTDTQYF. This rearrangement joins TRBV6-6 to TRBJ2-3, with TRBD1 identical over 10 bases. Germline V CDR1 and CDR2: MNHNY, SVGAGI (reference sequence). The CDR3 has 16 residues. The J segment lost 2 bases and the V segment lost 6 bases, leaving 8 bases of the junction unmatched.

The chain carries TRBV7-2 and TRBJ2-3, with D uncertain. V was pared by 4 bases and J by 6 bases, with 5 bases between. The CDR3 runs to 11 residues. The germline CDR1 and CDR2 sequences are SGHTA and FQGNSA. The CDR3 nucleotides read TGTGCCAGCAGCTCCCTTGATACGCAGTATTTT. Translated: CASSSLDTQYF.

The chain carries TRBV11-1 and TRBJ2-5; possible D gene TRBD1, 6 bases. CDR3 size: 16 residues. V lost 3 bases and J 0 bases, leaving 14 bases between the germline ends. CDR1 is SGHAT, CDR2 FQDESV, per germline (reference sequence). The CDR3 bases are TGTGCCAGCAGCTTGTCACAGGGACCGTACCAAGAGACCCAGTACTTC. As protein: CASSLSQGPYQETQYF.

The V call is TRBV20-1, the J call TRBJ2-7; the D is unclear. The germline V and J ends were trimmed by 5 bases and 4 bases, with 6 bases remaining between them. CDR1 is DFQATT, CDR2 SNEGSKA, per germline (reference sequence). The CDR3 spans 10 residues. DNA for the CDR3: TGCAGTGCTTACAGTTACGAGCAGTACTTC. This encodes CSAYSYEQYF.

V gene TRBV6-5 combines with J gene TRBJ1-3; 7 bases are a match to TRBD1. The V and J ends lost 2 bases and 4 bases, in that order; junction bases with no gene match: 5. This CDR3 region has 15 residues. CDR1 and CDR2 (germline): MNHEY, SVGAGI. The CDR3 bases are TGTGCCAGCAGTTACGAGGGGGCGCAAGGAAACACCATATATTTT. As protein: CASSYEGAQGNTIYF.

The chain has TRBV11-2 and TRBJ1-4; 9 nucleotides align to TRBD1. The CDR3 covers 20 residues. The V gene's germline CDR1 is SGHAT and CDR2 FQNNGV. Trimming cost V 0 bases and J 0 bases; bases outside gene matches: 11. DNA of the CDR3: TGTGCCAGCAGCTTAGACGGACAGGGGAGGACTATAGCAACTAATGAAAAACTGTTTTTT. The encoded protein is CASSLDGQGRTIATNEKLFF.

This chain joins TRBV7-9 and TRBJ1-5; 9 nucleotides agree with TRBD1. Trimming at V came to 1 base and at J to 7 bases, leaving 5 bases not matched to a gene. Looked up from germline, CDR1 is SEHNR and CDR2 is FQNEAQ (reference sequence). The CDR3 consists of 15 residues. The CDR3 protein is CASSLGDRVNQPQHF. In nucleotides, the CDR3 is TGTGCCAGCAGCTTAGGGGACAGGGTAAACCAGCCCCAGCATTTT. Looking up the rest from reference TRBV7-9 and TRBJ1-5 gives the full variable domain: DTGVSQNPRHKITKRGQNVTFRCDPISEHNRLYWYRQTLGQGPEFLTYFQNEAQLEKSRLLSDRFSAERPKGSFSTLEIQRTEQGDSAMYLCASSLGDRVNQPQHFGDGTRLSIL.

The chain is built from TRBV5-1 and TRBJ1-1; D might be TRBD1 (6 bases). V lost 3 bases to trimming and J lost 7 bases, with 10 bases between them. The CDR3 is 12 amino acids. Germline CDR1 and CDR2: SGHRS and YFSETQ. CDR3 residues: CASSSTGGEAFF. CDR3 sequence (DNA): TGCGCCAGCAGCTCGACAGGAGGTGAAGCTTTCTTT.

This CDR3 is CASSKDLAGFMYEQYF. The DNA of the CDR3 is TGTGCCAGCAGCAAGGATCTAGCGGGGTTTATGTACGAGCAGTACTTC. This chain connects TRBV5-6 to TRBJ2-7, with TRBD2 matching 9 bases. V shed 4 bases, J shed 4 bases, and the junction held 12 bases outside the gene matches. The CDR3 is 16 residues long. The germline CDR1 and CDR2 sequences are SGHDT and YYEEEE.

This clone was observed a few times. The chain combines TRBV29-1 with TRBJ2-7; perhaps TRBD1 as D (5 bases). Trimming cost V 7 bases and J 0 bases, with 13 bases left between them. The germline CDR1 and CDR2 sequences are SQVTM and ANQGSEA. This CDR3 region has 13 residues. DNA of the CDR3: TGCAGCGCCACAGGATCGAGCTCCTACGAGCAGTACTTC. Its protein product is CSATGSSSYEQYF.

The chain employs TRBV18 and TRBJ2-7, with 7 bases matching TRBD1. Germline V gene lookup returns CDR1 KGHSH and CDR2 LQKENI. Germline trimming cut 8 bases from V and 0 bases from J; bases unmatched to any gene: 4. The CDR3 extends over 13 amino acids. The CDR3 is CASARDSSYEQYF. DNA for the CDR3: TGTGCCAGCGCACGGGACAGCTCCTACGAGCAGTACTTC.

The gene calls are TRBV11-3 and TRBJ2-7; TRBD2 matches at 13 bases. Trimming took 1 base from V and 0 from J; bases not matched to a gene: 6. The CDR3 extends over 18 amino acids. CDR1 SGHNT and CDR2 YENEEA come from the germline V gene. CDR3 region: CASSLGWTSGGSSYEQYF. In nucleotides, the CDR3 is TGTGCCAGCAGCTTAGGTTGGACTAGCGGGGGAAGCTCCTACGAGCAGTACTTC.

The rearrangement links TRBV7-2 to TRBJ1-6; TRBD1 matches 7 bases. The germline CDR1 and CDR2 sequences are SGHTA and FQGNSA. The CDR3 has 16 residues. V was clipped by 1 base and J by 9 bases; unmatched bases: 9. CDR3 sequence reads: CASSLGPGDRFSPLHF. As DNA, the CDR3 is TGTGCCAGCAGCTTAGGCCCCGGGGACAGATTTTCACCCCTCCACTTT.

This chain links TRBV20-1 with TRBJ1-1; weak D call: TRBD1 (5 bases). Trimming left V 8 bases short and J 1 base short, with 8 bases between. CDR3 length equals 11 residues. The V gene's germline CDR1 is DFQATT and CDR2 SNEGSKA (reference sequence). The CDR3 region is CSHGGNTEAFF. The CDR3 DNA reads TGCAGTCACGGGGGGAACACTGAAGCTTTCTTT.

The gene calls are TRBV19 and TRBJ2-1, with TRBD2 identical over 14 bases. Germline values: CDR1 LNHDA, CDR2 SQIVND (reference sequence). The CDR3 is 15 amino acids. V was clipped by 5 bases and J by 10 bases; unmatched bases: 7. CDR3 sequence: CASSFTGLAGAEQFF. DNA for the CDR3: TGTGCCAGTAGTTTTACGGGACTAGCGGGAGCAGAGCAGTTCTTC.